A selection of T cell receptor beta chains follows, all from one sample in a study of shared clonotypes between healthy human individuals. Sequenced by immunoSEQ multiplex PCR; TCRdb stores in-frame clones only, minus some. The sample holds about a million clones; about 74% are singletons and the top ten take over 1.3%. What was sequenced was memory CD4+ T cells sorted from blood. The source is a man younger than 35 in good health. Both conserved end residues are part of each CDR3. The D gene is left open where the match is weak. Clone size, where shown, is once, few, many, or a class for clones that have expanded.

size	V	J	D	DNA	CDR3
NA	TRBV19	TRBJ1-4	TRBD1	TGTGCCACCGGGGACAGTATCACAACTAATGAAAAACTGTTTTTT	CATGDSITTNEKLFF
NA	TRBV28	TRBJ2-7	TRBD1	TGTGCCAGCAGTAACCGGGACAGACCCTACGAGCAGTACTTC	CASSNRDRPYEQYF
many	TRBV5-8	TRBJ2-3	NA	TGTGCCAATGCCGGCCGTGGGGTCCGTAATACGCAGTATTTT	CANAGRGVRNTQYF
few	TRBV27	TRBJ1-6	NA	TGTGCCAGCAGTCTAACCGCAGGGGAATCACCCCTCCACTTT	CASSLTAGESPLHF
NA	TRBV7-7	TRBJ2-5	TRBD2	TGTGCTAGCAGCTCCGCGGGACTAGCGGGAGGAGTCCAAGAGACCCAGTACTTC	CASSSAGLAGGVQETQYF
NA	TRBV10-3	TRBJ2-7	NA	TGTGCCATCAAGAGCGGGACAAACTCCTACGAGCAGTACTTC	CAIKSGTNSYEQYF
NA	TRBV19	TRBJ1-6	TRBD1	TGTGCCAGTAGTATCCGACAGGGGGAGAGCTCCTATAATTCACCCCTCCACTTT	CASSIRQGESSYNSPLHF
NA	TRBV10-3	TRBJ2-7	NA	TGTGCCAGCAGTGCAGGGGTAGGGTCCTACGAGCAGTACTTC	CASSAGVGSYEQYF
NA	TRBV7-9	TRBJ2-3	NA	TGTGCCAGCAGCCGACGGGACTTAAGCACAGATACGCAGTATTTT	CASSRRDLSTDTQYF
NA	TRBV12-1	TRBJ1-2	NA	TGTGCCAGCAGCCCCCCCGGGCACCACTATGGCTACACCTTC	CASSPPGHHYGYTF
NA	TRBV28	TRBJ1-1	NA	TGTGCCAGCAGTTCCCCCGACAGGCCCCGGCTTGGAGCTTTCTTT	CASSSPDRPRLGAFF
NA	TRBV21-1	TRBJ1-4	NA	TGTGCCAGCAGCCCCCCAAGAGCAGGTGAACCTCAAAGGGATGAAAAACTGTTTTTT	CASSPPRAGEPQRDEKLFF
NA	TRBV18	TRBJ2-5	NA	TGTGCCAGCTCACCGATTGGGAGGGAGACCCAGTACTTC	CASSPIGRETQYF
NA	TRBV19	TRBJ1-6	NA	TGTGCCAGTAGGCCCAACATACCCCGGAACCCGTATAATTCACCCCTCCACTTT	CASRPNIPRNPYNSPLHF
NA	TRBV11-2	TRBJ1-6	NA	TGTGCCAGCAGCTTTCTGCAGGGCTATAATTCACCCCTCCACTTT	CASSFLQGYNSPLHF
NA	TRBV6-1	TRBJ2-1	TRBD2	TGTGCCAGCACCGCCTTGGCGGGGGGGAACAATGAGCAGTTCTTC	CASTALAGGNNEQFF
NA	TRBV4-1	TRBJ1-5	NA	TGCGCCAGCAGCCGAGAGACGGGGAATCAGCCCCAGCATTTT	CASSRETGNQPQHF
NA	TRBV5-5	TRBJ1-1	NA	TGTGCCAGCAACACTGAGGGGGGCGCGAAAGTGATCTTT	CASNTEGGAKVIF
few	TRBV14	TRBJ1-4	NA	TGTGCCAGCAGCCCCCCAGGGAGGGGGACTGAAAAACTGTTTTTT	CASSPPGRGTEKLFF
NA	TRBV2	TRBJ2-1	TRBD2	TGTGCCAGCAGAGTAGCGGGGGGGACGTACAATGAGCAGTTCTTC	CASRVAGGTYNEQFF
NA	TRBV2	TRBJ2-7	NA	TGTGCCAGCAGTGTAGGGCAGGTACGGTACTTC	CASSVGQVRYF
NA	TRBV20-1	TRBJ2-1	NA	TGCAGTGCCCGGGATTACAATGAGCAGTTCTTC	CSARDYNEQFF
NA	TRBV5-5	TRBJ1-5	NA	TGTGCCAGCAGCTTGGGAGGAGGAGGTGTCAATCAGCCCCAGCATTTT	CASSLGGGGVNQPQHF
NA	TRBV6-1	TRBJ2-7	NA	TGTGCCAGTGTCTCAGTGGTGACAGGAGGCTACGAGCAGTACTTC	CASVSVVTGGYEQYF
few	TRBV16	TRBJ1-1	NA	TGTGCCAGCAGCTTAAAATACACTGAAGCTTTCTTT	CASSLKYTEAFF
NA	TRBV19	TRBJ2-5	NA	TGTGCCAGTAGTATCCGGAGAGGGGAGACCCAGTACTTC	CASSIRRGETQYF
NA	TRBV9	TRBJ2-3	NA	TGTGCCAGCAGCAACCGGAGGGGACAACCCACAGATACGCAGTATTTT	CASSNRRGQPTDTQYF
NA	TRBV10-3	TRBJ2-7	NA	TGTGCCATCAGTACGGTTCACGAGCAGTACTTC	CAISTVHEQYF
NA	TRBV6-6	TRBJ2-7	NA	TGTGCCAGCGGTTCGTACACCTACGAGCAGTACTTC	CASGSYTYEQYF
NA	TRBV5-1	TRBJ2-1	NA	TGCGCCAGCAGCTTGGATCAGGGCAGTCCTACGAATGAGCAGTTCTTC	CASSLDQGSPTNEQFF
NA	TRBV9	TRBJ1-2	NA	TGTGCCAGCAGCGTAGACGTAGGCGTCTCAGGCTACACCTTC	CASSVDVGVSGYTF
NA	TRBV5-4	TRBJ2-5	NA	TGTGCCAGCAGCCTCCCCGGGCGGCCCCAAGAGACCCAGTACTTC	CASSLPGRPQETQYF
few	TRBV11-2	TRBJ2-7	TRBD2	TGTGCCAGCAGCTCTAGCGGGAGGGCCAGTAGGCCGTACTTC	CASSSSGRASRPYF
NA	TRBV5-1	TRBJ2-3	NA	TGCGCCAGCAGCTTGGGACAACGCACAGATACGCAGTATTTT	CASSLGQRTDTQYF
NA	TRBV13	TRBJ2-2	NA	TGTGCCAGCAGCTACAGGTCCACCGGGGAGCTGTTTTTT	CASSYRSTGELFF
NA	TRBV18	TRBJ2-2	NA	TGTGCCAGCTCAAGAATCGGGACAAACACCGGGGAGCTGTTTTTT	CASSRIGTNTGELFF
NA	TRBV21-1	TRBJ2-7	NA	TGTGCCAGCAACCCATGGGGGCAGTACTTC	CASNPWGQYF
few	TRBV4-1	TRBJ2-5	NA	TGCGCCAGCAGCCAAATCCGACACGATGGTTCGGGGACCCAGTACTTC	CASSQIRHDGSGTQYF
few	TRBV5-5	TRBJ1-1	NA	TGTGCCAGCAGTTTATTAAACACTGAAGCTTTCTTT	CASSLLNTEAFF